This T cell receptor beta chain emerged from a study of response to subunit inactivated influenza vaccine. One entry per CDR3 protein, called by TCRdb with MiXCR from the RT-PCR reads. The sample records around 540,000 distinct CDR3 sequences, about 10% being singletons. The CDR3 runs 14 residues. Trimming removed 1 base from V and 3 bases from J, with 9 bases in between. The germline V gene has CDR1 SEHNR and CDR2 FQNEAQ (reference sequence). In its sample, this clonotype was seen a few times. Source: PBMCs from blood, taken on the day of vaccination. The chain carries TRBV7-9 and TRBJ2-5, with D uncertain. The clonotype originates from a man in his fifties who received an inactivated influenza vaccine. CDR3 DNA sequence: TGTGCCAGCAGCTTAGAAGTCTGGGAAGAGACCCAGTACTTC. This gives the protein CASSLEVWEETQYF.